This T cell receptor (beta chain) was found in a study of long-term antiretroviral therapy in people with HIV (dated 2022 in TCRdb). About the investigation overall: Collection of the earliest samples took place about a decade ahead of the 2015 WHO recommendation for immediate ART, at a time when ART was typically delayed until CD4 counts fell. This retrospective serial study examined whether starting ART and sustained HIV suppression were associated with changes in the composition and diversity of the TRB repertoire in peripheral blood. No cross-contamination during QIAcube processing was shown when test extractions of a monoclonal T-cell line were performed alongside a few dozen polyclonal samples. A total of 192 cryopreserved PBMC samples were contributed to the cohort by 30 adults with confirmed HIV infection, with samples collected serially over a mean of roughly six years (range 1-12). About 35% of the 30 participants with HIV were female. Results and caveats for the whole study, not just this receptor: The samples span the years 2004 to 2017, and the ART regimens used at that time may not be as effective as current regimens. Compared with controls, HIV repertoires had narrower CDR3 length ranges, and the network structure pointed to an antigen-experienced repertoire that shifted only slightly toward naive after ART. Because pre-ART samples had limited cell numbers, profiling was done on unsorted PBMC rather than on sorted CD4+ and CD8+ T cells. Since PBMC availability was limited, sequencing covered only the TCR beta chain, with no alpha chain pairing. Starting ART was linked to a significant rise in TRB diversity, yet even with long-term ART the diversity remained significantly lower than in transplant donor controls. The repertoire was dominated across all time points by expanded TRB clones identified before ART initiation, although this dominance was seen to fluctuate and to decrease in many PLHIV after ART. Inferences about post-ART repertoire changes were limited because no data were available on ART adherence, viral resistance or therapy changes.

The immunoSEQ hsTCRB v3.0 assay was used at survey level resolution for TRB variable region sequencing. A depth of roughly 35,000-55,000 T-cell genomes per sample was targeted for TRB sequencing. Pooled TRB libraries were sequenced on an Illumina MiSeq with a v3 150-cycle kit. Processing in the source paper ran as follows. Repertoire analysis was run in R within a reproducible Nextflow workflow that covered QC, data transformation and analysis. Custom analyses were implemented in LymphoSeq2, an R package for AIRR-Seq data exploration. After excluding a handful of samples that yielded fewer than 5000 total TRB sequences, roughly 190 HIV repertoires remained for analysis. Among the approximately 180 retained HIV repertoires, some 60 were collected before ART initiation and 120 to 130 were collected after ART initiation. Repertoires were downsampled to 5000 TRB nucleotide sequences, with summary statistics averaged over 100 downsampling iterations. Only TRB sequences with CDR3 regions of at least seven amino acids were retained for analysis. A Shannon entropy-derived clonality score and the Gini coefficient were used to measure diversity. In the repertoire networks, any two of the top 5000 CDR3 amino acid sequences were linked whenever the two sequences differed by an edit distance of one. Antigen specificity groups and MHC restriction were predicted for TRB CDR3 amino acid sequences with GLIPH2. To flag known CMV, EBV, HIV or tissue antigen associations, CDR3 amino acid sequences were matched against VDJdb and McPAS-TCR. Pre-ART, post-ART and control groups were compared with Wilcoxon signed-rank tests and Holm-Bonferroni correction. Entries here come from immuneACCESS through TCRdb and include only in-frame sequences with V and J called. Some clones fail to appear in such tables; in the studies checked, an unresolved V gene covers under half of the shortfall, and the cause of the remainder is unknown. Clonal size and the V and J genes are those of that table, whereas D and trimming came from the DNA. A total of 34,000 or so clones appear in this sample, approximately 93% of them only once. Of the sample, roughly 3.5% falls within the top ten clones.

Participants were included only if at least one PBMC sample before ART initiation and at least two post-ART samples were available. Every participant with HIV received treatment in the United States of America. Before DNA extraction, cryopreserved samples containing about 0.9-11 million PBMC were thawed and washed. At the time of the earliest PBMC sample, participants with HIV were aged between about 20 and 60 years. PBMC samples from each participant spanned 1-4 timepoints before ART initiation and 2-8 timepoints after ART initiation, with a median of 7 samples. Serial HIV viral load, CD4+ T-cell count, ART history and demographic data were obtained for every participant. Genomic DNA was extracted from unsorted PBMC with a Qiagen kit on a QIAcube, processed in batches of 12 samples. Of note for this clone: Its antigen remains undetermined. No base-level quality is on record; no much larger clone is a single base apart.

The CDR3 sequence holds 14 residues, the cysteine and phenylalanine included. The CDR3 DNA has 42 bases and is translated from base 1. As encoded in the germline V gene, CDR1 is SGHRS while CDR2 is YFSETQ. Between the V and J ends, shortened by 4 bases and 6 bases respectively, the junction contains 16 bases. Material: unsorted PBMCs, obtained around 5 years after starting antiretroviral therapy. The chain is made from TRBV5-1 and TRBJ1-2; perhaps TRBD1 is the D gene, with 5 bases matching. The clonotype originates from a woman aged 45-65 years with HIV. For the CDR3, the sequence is CASSPNQGADGYTF. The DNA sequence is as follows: TGCGCCAGCAGCCCTAACCAAGGGGCAGATGGCTACACCTTC.